These 9 T cell receptor beta chains originate from one sample sequenced in a study of blood T cell repertoires in COVID-19. Clones were sequenced by immunoSEQ multiplex PCR, and TCRdb holds only the in-frame ones, with some missing. Found here are 90,000 to 120,000 clones, around 83% of them singletons; the top ten hold approximately 3.3%. Source material: peripheral blood. These receptors were collected from a woman older than 75 with active or convalescent COVID-19.

V gene TRBV11-1 combines with J gene TRBJ1-6; D ambiguous. V gave up 4 bases and J gave up 9 bases, with 10 bases separating them. CDR1 and CDR2 (germline): SGHAT, FQDESV (reference sequence). The CDR3 contains 13 residues. CDR3 region: CASSSTVISPLHF. The CDR3 coding sequence is TGTGCCAGCAGCTCAACAGTGATTTCACCCCTCCACTTT.

Only one count was recorded for this clone. The V call is TRBV5-1, the J call TRBJ2-1; 12 bases agree with TRBD2. Germline V CDR1 and CDR2: SGHRS, YFSETQ. CDR3 length equals 18 residues. The ends lost 0 bases at V and 0 bases at J; junction bases unmatched: 4. The CDR3 sequence: CASSLGLAGDPSYNEQFF. The CDR3 nucleotides read TGCGCCAGCAGCTTGGGACTAGCGGGAGACCCCTCCTACAATGAGCAGTTCTTC.

The chain employs TRBV4-1 and TRBJ2-7; perhaps TRBD2 as D (5 bases). V was pared by 1 base and J by 2 bases, with 12 bases between. The CDR3 totals 15 residues. The germline V gene encodes CDR1 MGHRA and CDR2 YSYEKL. The CDR3 region is CASSQGLSRTYEQYF. The CDR3 DNA reads as TGCGCCAGCAGCCAAGGACTAAGTCGGACCTACGAGCAGTACTTC.

The chain couples TRBV11-2 to TRBJ2-3; weak D call: TRBD2 (5 bases). V dropped 5 bases and J dropped 1 base, with 13 bases sitting between them. The CDR3 spans 15 residues. CDR1 is SGHAT, CDR2 FQNNGV, per germline. The CDR3 DNA reads TGTGCCAGCAGCCGGACCAGGCGGGGCACAGATACGCAGTATTTT. Translating it yields CASSRTRRGTDTQYF.

The V call is TRBV10-3, the J call TRBJ1-6, with TRBD1 matching 8 bases. Germline V lookup: CDR1 ENHRY, CDR2 SYGVKD. This CDR3 has 14 residues. Germline trimming cut 6 bases from V and 6 bases from J; bases unmatched to any gene: 4. The chain's CDR3 is CAIRGGQGNSPLHF. The DNA for the CDR3 is TGTGCCATCAGGGGTGGACAGGGTAATTCACCCCTCCACTTT.

This chain links TRBV19 with TRBJ1-1; 8 bases are shared with TRBD1. Germline CDR1 reads LNHDA; CDR2 reads SQIVND (reference sequence). CDR3 length: 14 amino acids. V lost 6 bases to trimming and J lost 1 base; unmatched junction nucleotides: 4. In nucleotides, the CDR3 is TGTGCCAGTAGACCGGGACAGGAGAACACTGAAGCTTTCTTT. Residues: CASRPGQENTEAFF. The full variable domain, in which reference TRBV19 and TRBJ1-1 provide the parts outside the CDR3, is DGGITQSPKYLFRKEGQNVTLSCEQNLNHDAMYWYRQDPGQGLRLIYYSQIVNDFQKGDIAEGYSVSREKKESFPLTVTSAQKNPTAFYLCASRPGQENTEAFFGQGTRLTVV.

The CDR3 loop is CASRSRVDQPQHF. The CDR3, as DNA: TGCGCCAGCAGAAGCAGGGTTGATCAGCCCCAGCATTTT. The chain combines TRBV5-1 with TRBJ1-5, with D maybe TRBD1 (5 bases). The CDR3 spans 13 residues. CDR1 and CDR2 from the germline V gene are SGHRS and YFSETQ. The V gene lost 5 bases and the J gene lost 5 bases, with 11 bases spanning the gap. The full variable domain, with the rest looked up from reference TRBV5-1 and TRBJ1-5, is KAGVTQTPRYLIKTRGQQVTLSCSPISGHRSVSWYQQTPGQGLQFLFEYFSETQRNKGNFPGRFSGRQFSNSRSEMNVSTLELGDSALYLCASRSRVDQPQHFGDGTRLSIL.

The gene calls are TRBV5-4 and TRBJ2-5; 7 bases agree with TRBD1. Germline V gene data show CDR1 as SGHNT and CDR2 as YYREEE (reference sequence). The CDR3 contains 13 residues. J lost 2 bases, V lost 5 bases, and 3 bases had no gene match. The DNA for the CDR3 is TGTGCCAGCAGGTCCAGGGGGCAAGAGACCCAGTACTTC. Translated, it gives CASRSRGQETQYF.

This chain uses TRBV28 with TRBJ1-2; TRBD1 agrees at 9 bases. The CDR3 consists of 15 residues. Germline V gene sequence: CDR1 MDHEN, CDR2 SYDVKM. Losses at the gene ends were 4 bases for V and 6 bases for J; bases not matched to a gene: 9. The CDR3 region has the DNA TGTGCCAGCAGTTCCCCATTGACAGGGGGACATGGCTACACCTTC. Amino acids: CASSSPLTGGHGYTF.